The rows below give T cell receptor beta chains drawn from one sample of a study of T cells after somatic rescue of genetic block. The protocol was immunoSEQ multiplex PCR, while the TCRdb copy is restricted to in-frame clones and leaves out a portion. In the table there are tens of thousands of clones, roughly 96% of which are singletons. Sample: peripheral blood mononuclear cells (PBMCs). The receptor set was obtained from a child younger than two. CDR3s include the opening cysteine and the closing phenylalanine or tryptophan. D genes are given only for firm matches. Clone size is stated in some rows and not others, as once, few, many or a class when expanded.

v_gene: TRBV27
d_gene: .
abundance: .
j_gene: TRBJ2-2
CDR3aa: CASSLGTNTGELFF
CDR3nt: TGTGCCAGCAGTTTAGGGACTAACACCGGGGAGCTGTTTTTT

v_gene: TRBV19
d_gene: .
abundance: .
j_gene: TRBJ1-1
CDR3aa: CASSRRDNTEAFF
CDR3nt: TGTGCCAGTAGCCGCCGGGACAACACTGAAGCTTTCTTT

v_gene: TRBV6-5
d_gene: TRBD1
abundance: .
j_gene: TRBJ1-4
CDR3aa: CASSYGTGGEKLFF
CDR3nt: TGTGCCAGCAGTTACGGGACAGGGGGTGAAAAACTGTTTTTT

v_gene: TRBV11-1
d_gene: .
abundance: .
j_gene: TRBJ2-2
CDR3aa: CASSLVTGELFF
CDR3nt: TGTGCCAGCAGCTTAGTCACCGGGGAGCTGTTTTTT

v_gene: TRBV7-2
d_gene: .
abundance: .
j_gene: TRBJ1-5
CDR3aa: CASSLRGGNQPQHF
CDR3nt: TGTGCCAGCAGCTTACGGGGGGGCAATCAGCCCCAGCATTTT

v_gene: TRBV5-6
d_gene: TRBD2
abundance: .
j_gene: TRBJ2-3
CDR3aa: CASSLAGPNTQYF
CDR3nt: TGTGCCAGCAGCCTAGCGGGCCCAAATACGCAGTATTTT

v_gene: TRBV28
d_gene: .
abundance: .
j_gene: TRBJ1-1
CDR3aa: CASSRGGGTEAFF
CDR3nt: TGTGCCAGCAGTAGGGGAGGAGGCACTGAAGCTTTCTTT

v_gene: TRBV6-4
d_gene: TRBD1
abundance: .
j_gene: TRBJ2-7
CDR3aa: CASSQETGGPYEQYF
CDR3nt: TGTGCCAGCAGTCAAGAGACAGGGGGGCCCTACGAGCAGTACTTC

v_gene: TRBV5-6
d_gene: .
abundance: .
j_gene: TRBJ1-1
CDR3aa: CASSLYYRSNTEAFF
CDR3nt: TGTGCCAGCAGCTTGTATTACAGAAGTAACACTGAAGCTTTCTTT

v_gene: TRBV2
d_gene: .
abundance: once
j_gene: TRBJ1-2
CDR3aa: CASSENRVGYTF
CDR3nt: TGTGCCAGCAGTGAAAACAGGGTTGGCTACACCTTC

v_gene: TRBV6-1
d_gene: .
abundance: .
j_gene: TRBJ1-5
CDR3aa: CASSGRVGNQPQHF
CDR3nt: TGTGCCAGCAGTGGTAGGGTTGGGAATCAGCCCCAGCATTTT

v_gene: TRBV5-1
d_gene: TRBD2
abundance: .
j_gene: TRBJ2-7
CDR3aa: CASSPTSGPTYEQYF
CDR3nt: TGCGCCAGCAGCCCAACTAGCGGGCCAACCTACGAGCAGTACTTC

v_gene: TRBV28
d_gene: TRBD1
abundance: .
j_gene: TRBJ1-4
CDR3aa: CASRGRTGLREKLFF
CDR3nt: TGTGCCAGCAGGGGGCGGACAGGGCTCAGAGAAAAACTGTTTTTT

v_gene: TRBV15
d_gene: .
abundance: .
j_gene: TRBJ2-2
CDR3aa: CATSAGHLNTGELFF
CDR3nt: TGTGCCACCAGCGCAGGACACCTAAACACCGGGGAGCTGTTTTTT

v_gene: TRBV19
d_gene: TRBD1
abundance: once
j_gene: TRBJ2-5
CDR3aa: CASSPGTGGVWETQYF
CDR3nt: TGTGCCAGTAGTCCGGGGACAGGGGGCGTGTGGGAGACCCAGTACTTC

v_gene: TRBV4-1
d_gene: .
abundance: once
j_gene: TRBJ2-2
CDR3aa: CASSQDRDTGELFF
CDR3nt: TGCGCCAGCAGCCAAGACAGGGACACCGGGGAGCTGTTTTTT

v_gene: TRBV9
d_gene: TRBD2
abundance: .
j_gene: TRBJ2-3
CDR3aa: CASSVVAGGVDTQYF
CDR3nt: TGTGCCAGCAGCGTAGTAGCGGGAGGGGTGGATACGCAGTATTTT

v_gene: TRBV4-1
d_gene: .
abundance: once
j_gene: TRBJ2-5
CDR3aa: CASSQEGLAALAETQYF
CDR3nt: TGCGCCAGCAGCCAAGAGGGGTTAGCGGCCCTAGCAGAGACCCAGTACTTC

v_gene: TRBV29-1
d_gene: TRBD2
abundance: .
j_gene: TRBJ2-1
CDR3aa: CSVEGASGSNNEQFF
CDR3nt: TGCAGCGTTGAAGGGGCTAGCGGGAGTAACAATGAGCAGTTCTTC

v_gene: TRBV7-2
d_gene: TRBD1
abundance: .
j_gene: TRBJ2-1
CDR3aa: CASSFGTGNNEQFF
CDR3nt: TGTGCCAGCAGCTTCGGGACAGGGAACAATGAGCAGTTCTTC

v_gene: TRBV30
d_gene: TRBD2
abundance: .
j_gene: TRBJ2-3
CDR3aa: CAWTGTSSTDTQYF
CDR3nt: TGTGCCTGGACCGGGACTAGTAGCACAGATACGCAGTATTTT

v_gene: TRBV10-3
d_gene: TRBD2
abundance: .
j_gene: TRBJ2-3
CDR3aa: CAISESSGSTDTQYF
CDR3nt: TGTGCCATCAGTGAGTCTAGCGGGAGCACAGATACGCAGTATTTT

v_gene: TRBV5-1
d_gene: TRBD2
abundance: .
j_gene: TRBJ2-2
CDR3aa: CASSWTSGNTGELFF
CDR3nt: TGCGCCAGCTCTTGGACTAGCGGGAACACCGGGGAGCTGTTTTTT

v_gene: TRBV27
d_gene: TRBD2
abundance: .
j_gene: TRBJ2-3
CDR3aa: CASRLAGGDTQYF
CDR3nt: TGTGCCAGCAGACTAGCGGGAGGAGATACGCAGTATTTT

v_gene: TRBV4-3
d_gene: .
abundance: .
j_gene: TRBJ2-3
CDR3aa: CASSQERGPDTQYF
CDR3nt: TGCGCCAGCAGCCAAGAAAGGGGTCCAGATACGCAGTATTTT

v_gene: TRBV19
d_gene: .
abundance: .
j_gene: TRBJ1-5
CDR3aa: CASKGGNQPQHF
CDR3nt: TGTGCCAGTAAGGGGGGCAATCAGCCCCAGCATTTT

v_gene: TRBV27
d_gene: TRBD1
abundance: .
j_gene: TRBJ1-1
CDR3aa: CASSLRQGGTEAFF
CDR3nt: TGTGCCAGCAGTTTACGACAGGGAGGGACTGAAGCTTTCTTT

v_gene: TRBV2
d_gene: .
abundance: .
j_gene: TRBJ1-1
CDR3aa: CASGLTGGTEAFF
CDR3nt: TGTGCCAGCGGGCTGACAGGAGGGACTGAAGCTTTCTTT

v_gene: TRBV6-5
d_gene: TRBD1
abundance: .
j_gene: TRBJ1-1
CDR3aa: CASSYFPTGRSEAFF
CDR3nt: TGTGCCAGCAGTTACTTCCCGACAGGGAGAAGTGAAGCTTTCTTT

v_gene: TRBV6-5
d_gene: .
abundance: .
j_gene: TRBJ2-7
CDR3aa: CASSYGHSYEQYF
CDR3nt: TGTGCCAGCAGTTACGGACACTCCTACGAGCAGTACTTC

v_gene: TRBV19
d_gene: .
abundance: .
j_gene: TRBJ2-7
CDR3aa: CASSIRAGLTYEQYF
CDR3nt: TGTGCCAGTAGTATTCGGGCAGGGCTAACCTACGAGCAGTACTTC

v_gene: TRBV6-1
d_gene: .
abundance: .
j_gene: TRBJ1-5
CDR3aa: CASSERSYQPQHF
CDR3nt: TGTGCCAGCAGTGAGCGGTCCTATCAGCCCCAGCATTTT

v_gene: TRBV25-1
d_gene: .
abundance: .
j_gene: TRBJ1-6
CDR3aa: CASSESGYNSPLHF
CDR3nt: TGTGCCAGCAGTGAGAGCGGGTATAATTCACCCCTCCACTTT

v_gene: TRBV9
d_gene: .
abundance: .
j_gene: TRBJ2-2
CDR3aa: CASSVGGTGELFF
CDR3nt: TGTGCCAGCAGCGTAGGTGGCACCGGGGAGCTGTTTTTT

v_gene: TRBV27
d_gene: .
abundance: .
j_gene: TRBJ2-1
CDR3aa: CASSPSGRNEQFF
CDR3nt: TGTGCCAGCAGCCCCTCGGGGAGAAATGAGCAGTTCTTC

v_gene: TRBV6-6
d_gene: .
abundance: .
j_gene: TRBJ1-4
CDR3aa: CASSLNRATNEKLFF
CDR3nt: TGTGCCAGCAGCCTTAACAGGGCAACTAATGAAAAACTGTTTTTT

v_gene: TRBV4-1
d_gene: .
abundance: few
j_gene: TRBJ1-5
CDR3aa: CASSQDRLGNQPQHF
CDR3nt: TGCGCCAGCAGCCAAGATCGGTTGGGCAATCAGCCCCAGCATTTT

v_gene: TRBV9
d_gene: .
abundance: .
j_gene: TRBJ1-2
CDR3aa: CASSRTPGGVYGYTF
CDR3nt: TGTGCCAGCAGCCGAACCCCTGGGGGGGTCTATGGCTACACCTTC

v_gene: TRBV5-1
d_gene: .
abundance: .
j_gene: TRBJ2-5
CDR3aa: CASSPRDSSTQYF
CDR3nt: TGCGCCAGCAGCCCCCGGGACTCTTCTACCCAGTACTTC

v_gene: TRBV27
d_gene: .
abundance: .
j_gene: TRBJ2-1
CDR3aa: CASSFPGSSYNEQFF
CDR3nt: TGTGCCAGCAGTTTTCCCGGGAGCTCCTACAATGAGCAGTTCTTC

v_gene: TRBV18
d_gene: .
abundance: .
j_gene: TRBJ2-3
CDR3aa: CASSPTRTDTQYF
CDR3nt: TGTGCCAGCTCACCGACCCGCACAGATACGCAGTATTTT

v_gene: TRBV25-1
d_gene: TRBD1
abundance: .
j_gene: TRBJ1-4
CDR3aa: CASHRGTGNEKLFF
CDR3nt: TGTGCCAGCCACCGTGGGACAGGGAATGAAAAACTGTTTTTT

v_gene: TRBV5-5
d_gene: .
abundance: .
j_gene: TRBJ2-2
CDR3aa: CASSLSANTGELFF
CDR3nt: TGTGCCAGCAGCTTGAGCGCGAACACCGGGGAGCTGTTTTTT